This TCR beta chain was obtained from a study of blood T cell repertoires in COVID-19. At the level of the study: Samples representing acute and convalescent COVID-19 were sourced from the United States, Italy and Spain. In each case, the material was cDNA or gDNA derived from T cells, B-cell-depleted T cells, or PBMCs.

Per the original methods: Researchers report that nucleated cell counts were estimated from reference gene primer amplification. Data came from immunoSEQ multiplex PCR; TCRdb stores just in-frame clones and leaves some out. The V and J calls and clone size were taken over from that table, and D and trimming were inferred from the DNA. This sample yields about 15,000 clones, of which 80% to 90% are seen a single time; about a third belongs to the top ten. This CDR3 region has 17 residues. The germline V and J ends were trimmed by 1 base and 1 base, with 17 bases remaining between them. Germline V gene lookup returns CDR1 SGHTA and CDR2 FQGNSA.

V and J are TRBV7-2 and TRBJ2-7; D possibly corresponds to TRBD2 (5 bases). Sequencing was carried out using peripheral blood. This sequence was found in a man in his 70s in a cohort sampled during active COVID-19. This CDR3 is CASSLDDGMLPSYEQYF. In DNA form, the CDR3 reads TGTGCCAGCAGCTTAGACGACGGGATGCTCCCATCCTACGAGCAGTACTTC.